The table lists the clone carrying this T cell receptor beta chain with many counts. Each CDR3 protein is one row after TCRdb ran MiXCR on the 5' RACE reads. The sample holds about 210,000 distinct CDR3 sequences; 8% to 9% are singletons and the top ten take around 5.1%. Looked up from germline, CDR1 is SGHVS and CDR2 is FNYEAQ. The CDR3 loop spans 17 amino acids. The ends were cut back, 1 base at V and 5 bases at J, with 17 bases in the middle. The data derive from a study of CD8 T cells in ankylosing spondylitis. V and J are TRBV7-6 and TRBJ1-4; TRBD1 is a possible D gene (6 bases). Sequenced input: blood, either unsorted or a sorted T cell fraction (not recorded which). The sequence was obtained from a female donor with ankylosing spondylitis or in good health (not recorded which). The CDR3 DNA sequence: TGTGCCAGCAGCTTAGATCCCCTCGGGACAAAGAATGAAAAACTGTTTTTT. Translating gives CASSLDPLGTKNEKLFF.